This entry lists 5 T cell receptor beta chains sequenced from one sample in a study of early stage breast cancer tumors. Sequencing was performed with immunoSEQ multiplex PCR; in TCRdb, only in-frame clones are kept and a portion is missing. The repertoire includes around 28,000 clones, 80% of them detected once, and more than 9.5% sits in the top ten. The sample comprised blood. Every receptor here comes from a person in their sixties with breast cancer.

The V call is TRBV6-1, the J call TRBJ1-3; D perhaps matches TRBD1 (5 bases). Germline CDR1 reads MNHNS; CDR2 reads SASEGT. V shed 7 bases and J shed 4 bases, with 11 bases lying between them. The CDR3 has 13 amino acids. CDR3 sequence: CASILGGGNTIYF. Written as DNA, the CDR3 is TGTGCCAGCATCCTGGGGGGGGGAAACACCATATATTTT.

This clone was counted a few times. The rearrangement uses TRBV5-6 and TRBJ1-1; perhaps TRBD1 as D (5 bases). V lost 2 bases and J 3 bases, leaving 8 bases between the germline ends. This CDR3 is built from 13 residues. Germline V gives CDR1 SGHDT, CDR2 YYEEEE. CDR3: CASSFDSYTEAFF. In DNA, the CDR3 is TGTGCCAGCAGCTTCGACAGCTACACTGAAGCTTTCTTT.

The chain couples TRBV5-1 to TRBJ2-5, with D possibly being TRBD2 (5 bases). Trimming left V 0 bases short and J 7 bases short, with 10 bases between. CDR3 length: 13 amino acids. Germline-derived CDR1 and CDR2 are SGHRS and YFSETQ. The CDR3 sequence: CASSLAREGTQYF. DNA for the CDR3: TGCGCCAGCAGCTTGGCCCGCGAGGGGACCCAGTACTTC.

The chain is built from TRBV7-2 and TRBJ2-7, with TRBD2 matching 9 bases. In germline, CDR1 is SGHTA, CDR2 FQGNSA. The CDR3 extends over 16 amino acids. Germline trimming cut 0 bases from V and 5 bases from J; bases unmatched to any gene: 8. CDR3 region: CASSLAGGRGWDEQYF. Here the CDR3 DNA reads TGTGCCAGCAGCTTAGCTGGCGGGAGGGGTTGGGACGAGCAGTACTTC.

The chain couples TRBV7-2 to TRBJ2-7, with TRBD1 identical over 9 bases. In germline, CDR1 is SGHTA, CDR2 FQGNSA. The CDR3 spans 17 residues. The V segment lost 4 bases and the J segment 5 bases; nucleotides outside the gene matches: 15. CDR3 region: CASSSLDPGQGAHEQYF. CDR3 nucleotide sequence: TGTGCCAGCAGCTCCTTAGATCCGGGACAGGGAGCCCACGAGCAGTACTTC. Full variable domain (remainder filled in from reference TRBV7-2 and TRBJ2-7): GAGVSQSPSNKVTEKGKDVELRCDPISGHTALYWYRQSLGQGLEFLIYFQGNSAPDKSGLPSDRFSAERTGGSVSTLTIQRTQQEDSAVYLCASSSLDPGQGAHEQYFGPGTRLTVT.